Sequencing of this T cell receptor (beta chain) was carried out in a study of blood T cell repertoires in COVID-19. Whole-study context: COVID-19 samples from acute and convalescent phases originated in the United States, Italy and Spain. PBMCs, B-cell-depleted T cells, or T cells provided the cDNA or gDNA that made up the material.

In the authors' workflow: By means of reference gene primer amplification, nucleated cell counts were estimated. The data were produced by immunoSEQ multiplex PCR, yet TCRdb's version contains in-frame clones alone and is incomplete. V and J calls and clone size come straight from that table; D and trimming were deduced from the DNA. The sample holds about 170,000 clones, approximately 84% seen once. Notes on this clone: The sample has other DNA sequences that encode this CDR3 too.

Trimming took 6 bases from V and 2 from J, leaving 12 bases between them. The CDR3 is made up of 13 amino acids. Germline values: CDR1 SQVTM, CDR2 ANQGSEA. Input material: peripheral blood. The TCR sequence derives from a man in his forties or fifties who had recovered from COVID-19. V and J are TRBV29-1 and TRBJ2-3; weak D call: TRBD2 (7 bases). Written as DNA, the CDR3 is TGCAGCGTGGTAGGGGGGGCCACAGATACGCAGTATTTT. Protein: CSVVGGATDTQYF.